This TCR beta chain was documented in a study of blood T cell repertoires in COVID-19. Background on the study: Specimens from acute and convalescent COVID-19 originated in the United States, Italy and Spain. In each case, the material was cDNA or gDNA derived from T cells, B-cell-depleted T cells, or PBMCs.

The CDR3 has 15 residues. V lost 5 bases, J lost 0 bases, and 13 bases lay in between. Germline V gene data show CDR1 as SGHAT and CDR2 as FQNNGV. Libraries were prepared by immunoSEQ multiplex PCR; TCRdb keeps only in-frame clonotypes and omits some of them. Of approximately 150,000 clones listed, approximately 84% are singletons. The chain uses TRBV11-2 and TRBJ1-1; D remains ambiguous. Sequenced input: peripheral blood. The sequence was collected from a woman aged 55-70 years with acute or convalescent COVID-19. The CDR3 region has the DNA TGTGCCAGCAGCCTAATTCCCACAGTGAACACTGAAGCTTTCTTT. Its protein product is CASSLIPTVNTEAFF.